This T cell receptor beta chain originates from a study of glioma-infiltrating T cells after dendritic cell vaccination. Turning to the study itself: Monocyte-derived dendritic cells, cultured approximately 7 days with IL-4 and GM-CSF, were pulsed with autologous tumor lysate. General observations from the study: Complete blood and tumor specimen sets were limited to few patients. Estimated pretreatment TIL content predicted outcome after dendritic cell vaccination.

The immunoSEQ assay amplified TCRB CDR3 from up to 2 ug DNA. The protocol was immunoSEQ multiplex PCR, while the TCRdb copy is restricted to in-frame clones and leaves out a portion. The sample contains some 78,000 clones, about 85% of which appear only once. Time point reported: after dendritic cell vaccination, including at tumor progression/relapse. Notes on this clone: What it binds is not known.

The receptor was derived from a human donor with glioblastoma. Sample: blood, taken after dendritic cell vaccination.

This CDR3 reads CASSQARQGSGYTF. Written as DNA, the CDR3 is TGTGCCAGCAGCCAAGCGCGACAGGGGTCTGGCTACACCTTC. The V call is TRBV14, the J call TRBJ1-2; 8 nucleotides align to TRBD1. J lost 7 bases, V lost 1 base, and 5 bases had no gene match. The germline CDR1 and CDR2 sequences are SGHDN and FVKESK. This CDR3 has 14 amino acids. The full variable domain, with the rest looked up from reference TRBV14 and TRBJ1-2, is EAGVTQFPSHSVIEKGQTVTLRCDPISGHDNLYWYRRVMGKEIKFLLHFVKESKQDESGMPNNRFLAERTGGTYSTLKVQPAELEDSGVYFCASSQARQGSGYTFGSGTRLTVV.